The source of this TCR beta chain is a study of early T cells in non-severe SARS-CoV-2 infection. TCRdb re-called the 5' RACE reads with MiXCR, one entry per CDR3 protein. The sample has about 100,000 distinct CDR3 sequences, 13% seen once; the top ten hold about 2%. The CDR3 covers 8 residues. This TCR was recovered from an adult who was a healthcare worker with PCR-confirmed SARS-CoV-2 infection or an uninfected control (not recorded which). Specimen: whole blood. V usage is TRBV21-1 and J usage is TRBJ2-7. TRBV21-1 is described as a pseudogene. In DNA, the CDR3 is TGTGCCAGCAGCCCAAGGCGCTTC. Protein product: CASSPRRF.